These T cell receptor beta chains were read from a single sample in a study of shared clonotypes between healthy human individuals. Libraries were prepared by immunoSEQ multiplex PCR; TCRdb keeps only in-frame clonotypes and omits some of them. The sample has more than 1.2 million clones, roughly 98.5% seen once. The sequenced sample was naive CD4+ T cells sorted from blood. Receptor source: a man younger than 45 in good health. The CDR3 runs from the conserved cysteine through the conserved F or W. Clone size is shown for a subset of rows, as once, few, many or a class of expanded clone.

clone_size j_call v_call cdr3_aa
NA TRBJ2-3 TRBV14 CASSQRTGYTDTQYF
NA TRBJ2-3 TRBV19 CASSIGRPDTQYF
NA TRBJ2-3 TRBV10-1 CASSDAGGFRDTQYF
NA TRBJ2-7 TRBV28 CASSRTGLTYEQYF
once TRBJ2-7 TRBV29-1 CSVDAGLGQYF
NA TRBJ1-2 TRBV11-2 CASSLVLTRNGYTF
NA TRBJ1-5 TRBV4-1 CASSQDRDRANNQPQHF
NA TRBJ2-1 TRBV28 CASSFWQINEQFF
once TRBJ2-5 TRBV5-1 CASRLTEYQETQYF
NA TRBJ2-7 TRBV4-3 CASSQEVAGISSYEQYF